This T cell receptor (beta chain) was identified during a study of blood T cells in healthy people across ages. The table lists this clonotype with a few counts. Germline trimming cut 1 base from V and 7 bases from J; bases unmatched to any gene: 4. Germline CDR1 reads DFQATT; CDR2 reads SNEGSKA (reference sequence). The CDR3 runs 14 residues. Next came a second PCR, run for about 7 to 11 cycles, which used a sample-barcoded 5' primer along with a J-beta primer mix. TCRdb reprocessed the 5' RACE reads with MiXCR, giving one entry per CDR3 protein. Found here are 600,000 or so distinct CDR3 sequences, approximately 30% of them singletons; the top ten hold 15% to 18%.

The V and J genes are TRBV20-1 and TRBJ1-6; TRBD1 aligns across 7 bases. This receptor was identified in an elderly woman in good health. The sample was blood. The CDR3 protein is CSARGGQINSPLHF. The CDR3 coding sequence is TGCAGTGCTAGAGGGGGACAGATAAATTCACCCCTCCACTTT.